A selection of T cell receptor beta chains follows, all from one sample in a study of OX40 agonist ivuxolimab in advanced cancers. Profiling relied on immunoSEQ multiplex PCR, and the TCRdb table lists in-frame clones only, not all of them. Among 15,000 to 20,000 clones listed, less than 85% were seen once. The material was CD4+ or CD8+ T cells sorted from blood, obtained in a trial of the OX40 agonist ivuxolimab. The receptors derive from an adult with an advanced solid tumor such as melanoma, head and neck, liver or kidney cancer. The CDR3 runs from the conserved cysteine through the conserved F or W. Each record gives: J gene, D gene, clone size, V gene, CDR3 protein, CDR3 DNA. A D gene is named only where the DNA matches it firmly. Size is omitted from some rows. Given values are once, few, many or a class for expanded clones.

>TRBJ1-1|-|-|TRBV7-9
CASSPREGQTTAEAFF
TGTGCCAGCAGCCCCCGGGAGGGTCAGACGACAGCTGAAGCTTTCTTT
>TRBJ2-7|-|-|TRBV10-3
CAISNPGTLYEQYF
TGTGCCATCAGTAACCCGGGAACACTCTACGAGCAGTACTTC
>TRBJ2-3|-|-|TRBV7-9
CASSYTQRSTDTQYF
TGTGCCAGCAGCTACACCCAGCGGAGCACAGATACGCAGTATTTT
>TRBJ2-2|-|many|TRBV28
CASSPWKSTGELFF
TGTGCCAGCAGTCCCTGGAAAAGCACCGGGGAGCTGTTTTTT
>TRBJ1-5|-|-|TRBV28
CASSLFRDSNQPQHF
TGTGCCAGCAGTTTGTTCAGAGATAGCAATCAGCCCCAGCATTTT
>TRBJ2-7|-|-|TRBV18
CASSPMKDLYEQYF
TGTGCCAGCTCCCCCATGAAGGATCTCTACGAGCAGTACTTC
>TRBJ1-1|-|-|TRBV6-5
CASTRAGYTEAFF
TGTGCCAGCACGAGGGCGGGATACACTGAAGCTTTCTTT
>TRBJ2-7|TRBD2|-|TRBV28
CASRLLAGGPHEQYF
TGTGCCAGCAGGTTACTAGCGGGAGGGCCCCACGAGCAGTACTTC
>TRBJ2-7|-|-|TRBV10-3
CAISEGGPHSQYEQYF
TGTGCCATCAGTGAGGGGGGTCCCCACAGCCAGTACGAGCAGTACTTC
>TRBJ1-2|TRBD1|once|TRBV6-5
CASSYTDRDGYTF
TGTGCCAGCAGTTACACGGACAGGGACGGCTACACCTTC
>TRBJ1-2|TRBD1|-|TRBV14
CASSQVGRGQKGYTF
TGTGCCAGCAGCCAAGTGGGTAGGGGGCAAAAGGGCTACACCTTC
>TRBJ2-7|TRBD1|-|TRBV7-9
CASTDQDRAHEQYF
TGTGCCAGCACTGACCAAGACAGGGCTCACGAGCAGTACTTC
>TRBJ1-1|-|-|TRBV5-4
CASSFQLQMNTEAFF
TGTGCCAGCAGCTTCCAATTACAGATGAACACTGAAGCTTTCTTT
>TRBJ2-2|-|-|TRBV27
CASSEDDRSTGELFF
TGTGCCAGCTCGGAAGATGACAGGAGCACCGGGGAGCTGTTTTTT
>TRBJ2-7|-|once|TRBV7-7
CASSLEAGPSYEQYF
TGTGCCAGCAGCTTAGAAGCGGGCCCCTCCTACGAGCAGTACTTC
>TRBJ2-7|TRBD1|-|TRBV14
CASSPQGAYEQYF
TGTGCCAGCAGCCCTCAGGGGGCCTACGAGCAGTACTTC
>TRBJ2-7|-|-|TRBV5-1
CASSFTGYEQYF
TGCGCCAGCAGCTTTACTGGCTACGAGCAGTACTTC
>TRBJ2-2|-|-|TRBV27
CASSWTPDLTGELFF
TGTGCCAGCAGTTGGACACCCGACCTCACCGGGGAGCTGTTTTTT
>TRBJ2-2|-|-|TRBV19
CASSIQGPNTGELFF
TGTGCCAGTAGTATCCAGGGGCCGAACACCGGGGAGCTGTTTTTT
>TRBJ2-3|-|-|TRBV6-6
CASSYSDVVEGDTQYF
TGTGCCAGCAGTTACTCCGACGTCGTTGAAGGAGATACGCAGTATTTT
>TRBJ1-2|-|-|TRBV29-1
CSVLQGGYGYTF
TGCAGCGTTCTCCAGGGCGGCTATGGCTACACCTTC
>TRBJ2-1|TRBD2|-|TRBV30
CAWTGTSVGNEQFF
TGTGCCTGGACCGGGACTAGCGTGGGCAATGAGCAGTTCTTC
>TRBJ2-2|TRBD1|-|TRBV5-4
CASSLGTGDTGELFF
TGTGCCAGCAGCTTAGGGACAGGTGACACCGGGGAGCTGTTTTTT
>TRBJ2-1|TRBD2|-|TRBV5-6
CASSLGLAETLRDEQFF
TGTGCCAGCAGCTTAGGGCTAGCGGAGACCCTACGGGATGAGCAGTTCTTC
>TRBJ2-7|TRBD1|few|TRBV7-8
CASSPPGQDYEQYF
TGTGCCAGCAGCCCACCGGGACAGGACTACGAGCAGTACTTC
>TRBJ1-5|TRBD1|once|TRBV28
CASGGGTGSNQPQHF
TGTGCCAGCGGGGGAGGGACAGGCAGCAATCAGCCCCAGCATTTT
>TRBJ1-3|-|-|TRBV4-3
CASSQEVHEFSGNTIYF
TGCGCCAGCAGCCAAGAGGTTCACGAGTTCTCTGGAAACACCATATATTTT
>TRBJ1-1|TRBD1|-|TRBV11-2
CASSPDRGVGQNTEAFF
TGTGCCAGCAGCCCGGACAGGGGTGTGGGACAAAACACTGAAGCTTTCTTT
>TRBJ1-3|TRBD1|-|TRBV5-1
CASSLGQGLGGNTIYF
TGCGCCAGCAGCCTCGGACAGGGCCTCGGTGGAAACACCATATATTTT
>TRBJ1-1|-|few|TRBV28
CASSSGLETEAFF
TGTGCCAGCAGTTCGGGACTGGAAACTGAAGCTTTCTTT
>TRBJ2-1|TRBD2|-|TRBV6-6
CASTSRVAGYNEQFF
TGTGCCAGCACTTCCCGGGTAGCGGGGTACAATGAGCAGTTCTTC
>TRBJ2-1|TRBD2|-|TRBV7-9
CASRTGTNYNEQFF
TGTGCCAGCCGGACGGGGACTAACTACAATGAGCAGTTCTTC
>TRBJ2-7|-|-|TRBV27
CASSLQGYGYEQYF
TGTGCCAGCAGTCTACAGGGTTATGGATACGAGCAGTACTTC
>TRBJ2-1|-|-|TRBV19
CASSTGLESYNEQFF
TGTGCCAGTAGTACAGGTCTAGAATCCTACAATGAGCAGTTCTTC
>TRBJ1-1|TRBD1|-|TRBV15
CATSRDQGEGNGAFF
TGTGCCACCAGCAGAGATCAGGGGGAGGGTAATGGGGCTTTCTTT
>TRBJ2-7|TRBD2|many|TRBV19
CATAAGLSPYEQYF
TGTGCCACGGCGGCGGGACTATCCCCCTACGAGCAGTACTTC
>TRBJ2-5|TRBD2|-|TRBV4-1
CASSERGEETQYF
TGCGCCAGCAGCGAGCGGGGGGAAGAGACCCAGTACTTC
>TRBJ1-1|-|many|TRBV11-2
CASSSYSEAFF
TGTGCCAGCAGCTCTTACAGTGAAGCTTTCTTT
>TRBJ1-3|-|-|TRBV13
CASSLAGGGGNTIYF
TGTGCCAGCAGCTTAGCGGGCGGGGGCGGAAACACCATATATTTT
>TRBJ1-1|TRBD1|-|TRBV19
CASSIGGYRGVAEAFF
TGTGCCAGTAGTATAGGAGGCTACAGGGGGGTCGCTGAAGCTTTCTTT
>TRBJ2-7|TRBD1|once|TRBV27
CASSFKGAFYEQYF
TGTGCCAGCAGTTTCAAGGGGGCGTTCTACGAGCAGTACTTC
>TRBJ2-7|TRBD2|-|TRBV7-9
CASSFNSGALYEQYF
TGTGCCAGCAGCTTCAACAGCGGGGCCCTCTACGAGCAGTACTTC
>TRBJ2-1|-|-|TRBV5-6
CASSLTAGEQFF
TGTGCCAGCAGCTTGACGGCAGGTGAGCAGTTCTTC
>TRBJ1-2|-|-|TRBV2
CASSEGAALYGYTF
TGTGCCAGCAGTGAAGGGGCGGCCCTCTATGGCTACACCTTC
>TRBJ2-1|TRBD2|once|TRBV7-9
CASSTTLAGGFWEQFF
TGTGCCAGCAGCACAACACTAGCGGGAGGTTTTTGGGAGCAGTTCTTC
>TRBJ2-7|-|-|TRBV6-4
CASSEHSDSYEQYF
TGTGCCAGCAGTGAACACAGCGACTCCTACGAGCAGTACTTC
>TRBJ2-7|-|-|TRBV19
CASTYSPGSYEQYF
TGTGCCAGTACCTATTCTCCCGGGTCCTACGAGCAGTACTTC
>TRBJ2-7|TRBD2|-|TRBV11-2
CASSGGLADYEQYF
TGTGCCAGCAGCGGGGGACTAGCGGACTACGAGCAGTACTTC
>TRBJ1-3|-|-|TRBV5-4
CASSSSSSGNTIYF
TGTGCCAGCAGTTCTAGTAGCTCTGGAAACACCATATATTTT
>TRBJ2-1|-|-|TRBV11-3
CASSPPGYSYNEQFF
TGTGCCAGCAGCCCCCCTGGGTATTCCTACAATGAGCAGTTCTTC
>TRBJ1-1|-|-|TRBV5-4
CASSPRQHTEAFF
TGTGCCAGCAGCCCTCGACAGCACACTGAAGCTTTCTTT
>TRBJ2-7|-|-|TRBV7-9
CASSFRAANNEQYF
TGTGCCAGCAGTTTTCGGGCCGCTAATAACGAGCAGTACTTC
>TRBJ2-3|TRBD2|few|TRBV29-1
CSVPPGLVPDTQYF
TGCAGCGTCCCCCCGGGACTAGTGCCAGATACGCAGTATTTT